These T cell receptor beta chains were read from a single sample in a study of patients and donors after allogeneic stem cell transplantation. TCRdb fed the RT-PCR reads into MiXCR, producing one record per CDR3 protein. The data hold under 200,000 distinct CDR3 sequences, with about 32% observed a single time. Sequences were obtained from blood, either unsorted or a sorted T cell fraction (not recorded which). All receptors derive from a human donor who was either an allogeneic HSCT recipient or a stem cell or donor lymphocyte infusion donor (not recorded which). It is not recorded whose cells these are; they may come from a transplant donor. Each CDR3 is given with its conserved first and last residue. D genes are given only for firm matches. Size tells how often a clone was seen (once, few, many) or the class of an expanded clone, and some rows leave it out.

d_gene: -
v_gene: TRBV4-1
j_gene: TRBJ1-5
abundance: -
CDR3aa: CASSQGPSSNQPQHF
CDR3nt: TGCGCCAGCAGCCAAGGTCCTTCTAGCAATCAGCCCCAGCATTTT

d_gene: -
v_gene: TRBV15
j_gene: TRBJ1-2
abundance: many
CDR3aa: CATSRDRGGAYGYTF
CDR3nt: TGTGCCACCAGCAGAGATCGGGGGGGCGCCTATGGCTACACCTTC

d_gene: -
v_gene: TRBV12-3/TRBV12-4
j_gene: TRBJ1-2
abundance: many
CDR3aa: CASSFSGGGYTF
CDR3nt: TGTGCCAGCAGTTTCTCGGGAGGTGGCTACACCTTC

d_gene: -
v_gene: TRBV10-3
j_gene: TRBJ2-1
abundance: few
CDR3aa: CAISEGLSRSNEQFF
CDR3nt: TGTGCCATCAGTGAGGGACTATCTCGGTCCAATGAGCAGTTCTTC

d_gene: -
v_gene: TRBV20-1
j_gene: TRBJ1-4
abundance: few
CDR3aa: CSASGREKLFF
CDR3nt: TGCAGTGCTAGTGGCCGGGAAAAACTGTTTTTT

d_gene: TRBD2
v_gene: TRBV10-3
j_gene: TRBJ2-1
abundance: -
CDR3aa: CAISGTRNEQFF
CDR3nt: TGTGCCATCAGCGGGACTAGGAATGAGCAGTTCTTC

d_gene: -
v_gene: TRBV6-2/TRBV6-3
j_gene: TRBJ1-5
abundance: few
CDR3aa: CASSSAEGPQHF
CDR3nt: TGTGCCAGCAGTTCCGCCGAGGGGCCCCAGCATTTT

d_gene: -
v_gene: TRBV6-5
j_gene: TRBJ2-3
abundance: -
CDR3aa: CASSWGHTTDTQYF
CDR3nt: TGTGCCAGCAGTTGGGGACACACCACAGATACGCAGTATTTT

d_gene: -
v_gene: TRBV15
j_gene: TRBJ1-6
abundance: -
CDR3aa: CATSGGGIDSYNSPLHF
CDR3nt: TGTGCCACCAGCGGAGGGGGTATCGACTCTTATAATTCACCCCTCCACTTT

d_gene: -
v_gene: TRBV4-3
j_gene: TRBJ2-5
abundance: -
CDR3aa: CASSQLGGRETQYF
CDR3nt: TGCGCCAGCAGCCAACTTGGGGGAAGGGAGACCCAGTACTTC

d_gene: -
v_gene: TRBV12-3/TRBV12-4
j_gene: TRBJ2-7
abundance: -
CDR3aa: CASSSTYNSYEQYF
CDR3nt: TGTGCCAGCAGTTCGACCTACAATTCCTACGAGCAGTACTTC

d_gene: -
v_gene: TRBV6-1
j_gene: TRBJ2-5
abundance: -
CDR3aa: CASSRQTHLQETQYF
CDR3nt: TGTGCCAGCAGTCGGCAGACACACCTTCAAGAGACCCAGTACTTC

d_gene: -
v_gene: TRBV7-9
j_gene: TRBJ2-1
abundance: -
CDR3aa: CASSSRDAQFF
CDR3nt: TGTGCCAGCAGCTCGCGGGACGCCCAGTTCTTC

d_gene: -
v_gene: TRBV20-1
j_gene: TRBJ2-2
abundance: -
CDR3aa: CSARVLITGELFF
CDR3nt: TGCAGTGCTAGAGTATTAATCACCGGGGAGCTGTTTTTT

d_gene: -
v_gene: TRBV12-3/TRBV12-4
j_gene: TRBJ2-1
abundance: few
CDR3aa: CASSLWLASNSYNEQFF
CDR3nt: TGTGCCAGCAGTTTATGGCTAGCGTCTAACTCCTACAATGAGCAGTTCTTC

d_gene: TRBD1
v_gene: TRBV4-2
j_gene: TRBJ1-2
abundance: many
CDR3aa: CASSQGRTGGEGYTF
CDR3nt: TGTGCCAGCAGCCAAGGCAGGACAGGGGGCGAAGGCTACACCTTC

d_gene: -
v_gene: TRBV20-1
j_gene: TRBJ1-1
abundance: many
CDR3aa: CSARAGGNTEAFF
CDR3nt: TGCAGTGCTAGAGCTGGGGGGAACACTGAAGCTTTCTTT

d_gene: TRBD1
v_gene: TRBV20-1
j_gene: TRBJ1-1
abundance: many
CDR3aa: CSAGRDRGPEAFF
CDR3nt: TGCAGTGCTGGCCGGGACAGGGGACCTGAAGCTTTCTTT

d_gene: TRBD1
v_gene: TRBV4-3
j_gene: TRBJ2-4
abundance: -
CDR3aa: CASSQLGTGEAKNIQYF
CDR3nt: TGCGCCAGCAGCCAGCTTGGGACAGGCGAGGCCAAAAACATTCAGTACTTC

d_gene: -
v_gene: TRBV4-1
j_gene: TRBJ2-3
abundance: -
CDR3aa: CASSQDGKGRTDTQYF
CDR3nt: TGCGCCAGCAGCCAAGATGGGAAGGGACGCACAGATACGCAGTATTTT

d_gene: TRBD2
v_gene: TRBV3-1
j_gene: TRBJ2-7
abundance: -
CDR3aa: CASSQEWREVYEQYF
CDR3nt: TGTGCCAGCAGCCAAGAGTGGCGGGAGGTCTACGAGCAGTACTTC

d_gene: -
v_gene: TRBV7-9
j_gene: TRBJ1-5
abundance: few
CDR3aa: CASSSLGPNQPQHF
CDR3nt: TGTGCCAGCAGCTCTCTTGGTCCGAATCAGCCCCAGCATTTT

d_gene: TRBD2
v_gene: TRBV24-1
j_gene: TRBJ2-1
abundance: few
CDR3aa: CATSDSTWTSGRHNEQFF
CDR3nt: TGTGCCACCAGTGATTCCACCTGGACTAGCGGACGCCACAATGAGCAGTTCTTC

d_gene: -
v_gene: TRBV7-9
j_gene: TRBJ1-1
abundance: few
CDR3aa: CASRGRGVEAFF
CDR3nt: TGTGCCAGCAGGGGCCGGGGCGTGGAAGCTTTCTTT

d_gene: TRBD2
v_gene: TRBV12-3/TRBV12-4
j_gene: TRBJ2-7
abundance: few
CDR3aa: CASSFRGDSYEQYF
CDR3nt: TGTGCCAGCAGTTTTCGGGGGGATTCCTACGAGCAGTACTTC

d_gene: -
v_gene: TRBV10-3
j_gene: TRBJ2-3
abundance: -
CDR3aa: CATKGGSTDTQYF
CDR3nt: TGTGCCACCAAGGGCGGTAGCACAGATACGCAGTATTTT

d_gene: -
v_gene: TRBV20-1
j_gene: TRBJ2-1
abundance: few
CDR3aa: CSIPEGSYNEQFF
CDR3nt: TGCAGCATCCCCGAGGGATCCTACAATGAGCAGTTCTTC

d_gene: -
v_gene: TRBV6-6
j_gene: TRBJ1-3
abundance: -
CDR3aa: CASSRQAQEGNTIYF
CDR3nt: TGTGCCAGCAGCCGACAGGCCCAGGAAGGAAACACCATATATTTT

d_gene: -
v_gene: TRBV5-1
j_gene: TRBJ1-5
abundance: few
CDR3aa: CASSLGTDGNQPQHF
CDR3nt: TGCGCCAGCAGCTTGGGGACAGACGGCAATCAGCCCCAGCATTTT

d_gene: -
v_gene: TRBV7-9
j_gene: TRBJ2-7
abundance: -
CDR3aa: CASTGELDSSYEQYF
CDR3nt: TGTGCCAGCACGGGAGAGTTGGACAGTTCCTACGAGCAGTACTTC

d_gene: -
v_gene: TRBV15
j_gene: TRBJ2-3
abundance: few
CDR3aa: CATSNRDNTDTQYF
CDR3nt: TGTGCCACCAGCAACCGGGATAACACAGATACGCAGTATTTT

d_gene: -
v_gene: TRBV27
j_gene: TRBJ2-5
abundance: few
CDR3aa: CASSLTGLETQYF
CDR3nt: TGTGCCAGCAGCCTCACAGGGTTAGAGACCCAGTACTTC

d_gene: -
v_gene: TRBV7-3
j_gene: TRBJ1-2
abundance: few
CDR3aa: CASSARPWDGYTF
CDR3nt: TGTGCCAGCAGCGCCCGTCCTTGGGATGGCTACACCTTC

d_gene: TRBD1
v_gene: TRBV14
j_gene: TRBJ2-2
abundance: few
CDR3aa: CASSQETGDTGELFF
CDR3nt: TGTGCCAGCAGCCAAGAGACAGGGGACACCGGGGAGCTGTTTTTT

d_gene: -
v_gene: TRBV6-2/TRBV6-3
j_gene: TRBJ1-5
abundance: few
CDR3aa: CASSREGPQHF
CDR3nt: TGTGCCAGCAGCCGAGAGGGGCCCCAGCATTTT

d_gene: -
v_gene: TRBV28
j_gene: TRBJ2-7
abundance: -
CDR3aa: CASSLPRDEGFYEQYF
CDR3nt: TGTGCCAGCAGTTTACCCCGGGACGAGGGATTCTACGAGCAGTACTTC

d_gene: TRBD1
v_gene: TRBV30
j_gene: TRBJ1-2
abundance: -
CDR3aa: CAWSAYRGGGYTF
CDR3nt: TGTGCCTGGAGTGCCTACAGGGGAGGGGGCTACACCTTC

d_gene: -
v_gene: TRBV20-1
j_gene: TRBJ1-6
abundance: few
CDR3aa: CSAREGTRGYNSPLHF
CDR3nt: TGCAGTGCTAGAGAGGGGACCAGGGGTTATAATTCACCCCTCCACTTT

d_gene: TRBD2
v_gene: TRBV20-1
j_gene: TRBJ2-2
abundance: few
CDR3aa: CSARRGLALTGELFF
CDR3nt: TGCAGTGCTAGAAGGGGACTAGCACTCACCGGGGAGCTGTTTTTT

d_gene: -
v_gene: TRBV11-3
j_gene: TRBJ2-3
abundance: -
CDR3aa: CASSPTRNADTQYF
CDR3nt: TGTGCCAGCAGCCCGACACGTAACGCAGATACGCAGTATTTT

d_gene: -
v_gene: TRBV20-1
j_gene: TRBJ1-1
abundance: many
CDR3aa: CSARPIIGAFF
CDR3nt: TGCAGTGCTAGGCCAATAATCGGAGCTTTCTTT

d_gene: -
v_gene: TRBV7-9
j_gene: TRBJ2-4
abundance: -
CDR3aa: CASSFTMQGRGEDIQYF
CDR3nt: TGTGCCAGCAGCTTCACAATGCAGGGTCGAGGGGAGGACATTCAGTACTTC

d_gene: -
v_gene: TRBV5-6
j_gene: TRBJ2-3
abundance: -
CDR3aa: CASSRGQDTQYF
CDR3nt: TGTGCCAGCAGCCGAGGACAAGATACGCAGTATTTT

d_gene: -
v_gene: TRBV5-6
j_gene: TRBJ2-4
abundance: -
CDR3aa: CASSFQGGRRIYIQYF
CDR3nt: TGTGCCAGCAGCTTCCAAGGGGGACGGAGGATATACATTCAGTACTTC

d_gene: -
v_gene: TRBV4-2
j_gene: TRBJ2-3
abundance: -
CDR3aa: CASSQALGPRRETDTQYF
CDR3nt: TGTGCCAGCAGCCAAGCCCTCGGACCCCGGCGGGAAACAGATACGCAGTATTTT

d_gene: -
v_gene: TRBV28
j_gene: TRBJ1-4
abundance: few
CDR3aa: CASTRTNEKLFF
CDR3nt: TGTGCCAGCACTAGGACTAATGAAAAACTGTTTTTT